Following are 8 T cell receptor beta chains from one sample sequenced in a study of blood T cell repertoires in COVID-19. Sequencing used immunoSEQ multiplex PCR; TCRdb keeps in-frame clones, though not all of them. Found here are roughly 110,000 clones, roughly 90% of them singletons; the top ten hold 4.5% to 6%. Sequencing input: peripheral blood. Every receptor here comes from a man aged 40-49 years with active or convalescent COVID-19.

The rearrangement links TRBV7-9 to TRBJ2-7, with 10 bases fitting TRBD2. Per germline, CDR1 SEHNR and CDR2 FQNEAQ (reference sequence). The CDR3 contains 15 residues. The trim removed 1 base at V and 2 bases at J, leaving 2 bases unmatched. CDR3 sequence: CASSLEAGGPYEQYF. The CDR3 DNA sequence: TGTGCCAGCAGCTTAGAAGCGGGAGGGCCCTACGAGCAGTACTTC.

The CDR3 loop is CATSREQGVGNEQFF. The CDR3, as DNA: TGTGCCACCAGCAGAGAGCAGGGGGTGGGCAATGAGCAGTTCTTC. The chain combines TRBV15 with TRBJ2-1; TRBD1 agrees at 7 bases. Trimming removed 0 bases from V and 6 bases from J; junction bases left unmatched: 5. The V gene's germline CDR1 is LNHNV and CDR2 YYDKDF (reference sequence). The CDR3 is 15 residues long.

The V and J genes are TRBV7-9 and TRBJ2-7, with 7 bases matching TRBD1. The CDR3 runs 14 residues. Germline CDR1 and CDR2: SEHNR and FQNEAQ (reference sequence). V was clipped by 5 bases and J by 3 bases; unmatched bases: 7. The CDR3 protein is CASSPGTDFYEQYF. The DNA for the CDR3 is TGTGCCAGCAGCCCCGGGACAGACTTCTACGAGCAGTACTTC.

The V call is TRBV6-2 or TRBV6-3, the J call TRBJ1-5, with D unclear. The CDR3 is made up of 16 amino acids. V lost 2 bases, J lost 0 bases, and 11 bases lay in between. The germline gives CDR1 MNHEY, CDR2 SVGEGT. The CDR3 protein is CASSYAAALSNQPQHF. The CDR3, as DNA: TGTGCCAGCAGTTACGCGGCCGCCCTTAGCAATCAGCCCCAGCATTTT.

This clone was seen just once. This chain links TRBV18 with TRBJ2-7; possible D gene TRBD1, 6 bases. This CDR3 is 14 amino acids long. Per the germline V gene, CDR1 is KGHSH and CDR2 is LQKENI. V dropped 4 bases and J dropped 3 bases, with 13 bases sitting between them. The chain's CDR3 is CASSHGNRDYEQYF. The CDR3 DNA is TGTGCCAGCTCACACGGGAACAGGGACTACGAGCAGTACTTC.

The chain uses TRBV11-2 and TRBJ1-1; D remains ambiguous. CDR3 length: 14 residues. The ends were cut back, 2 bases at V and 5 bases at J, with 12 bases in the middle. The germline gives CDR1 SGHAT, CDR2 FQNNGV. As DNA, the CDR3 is TGTGCCAGCAGCTTAATGGGGTCGGGAACTGAAGCTTTCTTT. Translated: CASSLMGSGTEAFF.

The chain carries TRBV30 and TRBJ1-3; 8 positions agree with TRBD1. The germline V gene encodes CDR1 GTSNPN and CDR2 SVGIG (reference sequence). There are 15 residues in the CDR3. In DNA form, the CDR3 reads TGTGGTTGGAGCGGGGCAGGGGGCACTGGAAACACCATATATTTT. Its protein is CGWSGAGGTGNTIYF. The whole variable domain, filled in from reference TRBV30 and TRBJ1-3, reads SQTIHQWPATLVQPVGSPLSLECTVEGTSNPNLYWYRQAAGRGLQLLFYSVGIGQISSEVPQNLSASRPQDRQFILSSKKLLLSDSGFYLCGWSGAGGTGNTIYFGEGSWLTVV.

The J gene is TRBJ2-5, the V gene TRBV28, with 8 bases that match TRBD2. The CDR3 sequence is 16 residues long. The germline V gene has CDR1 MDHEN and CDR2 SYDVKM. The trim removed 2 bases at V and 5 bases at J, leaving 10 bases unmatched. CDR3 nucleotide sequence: TGTGCCAGCAGTTTACTCCCCAGCGGGAGAGGGGAGACCCAGTACTTC. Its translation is CASSLLPSGRGETQYF.